This entry is about one T cell receptor (beta chain). Antigen unknown. The data were obtained in a study of identifying expanded T cells in peripheral blood. Study results and limitations: Across healthy donors, higher total template counts meant significantly greater approximately two-week count variance. About 1.2 clones differed between technical replicates, versus about 15 and 19 over time.

Measured with immunoSEQ multiplex PCR; TCRdb has only the in-frame clones, and not every one. This sample yields 110,000 or so clones, of which about 87% are seen a single time; 7.5% to 10% belongs to the top ten. V lost 5 bases to trimming and J lost 4 bases; unmatched junction nucleotides: 11. Germline V gene data show CDR1 as LGHNA and CDR2 as YSLEER. CDR3 length: 16 amino acids. Healthy donors had no documented immune events, such as infections, while sampled. The chain is built from TRBV4-3 and TRBJ2-1, with 7 bases identical to TRBD1. This TCR derives from a person aged 18-70 years in good health. Sequenced: blood. CDR3 region: CASSENTGTEYNEQFF. As DNA, the CDR3 is TGCGCCAGCAGCGAAAACACCGGGACAGAATACAATGAGCAGTTCTTC.